A selection of T cell receptor beta chains follows, all from one sample in a study of T-cell reconstitution after alpha-beta-depleted transplantation in children. TCRdb analysed the PCR reads with MiXCR anew, one entry per CDR3 protein. Among 400,000 to 500,000 distinct CDR3 sequences listed, approximately 11% were seen once. The specimen comprised PBMCs from the stem cell graft donor, sampled from the stem cell graft. These receptors were obtained from a human donor who donated a stem cell graft to a child with acute myeloid leukemia. The CDR3 runs from the conserved cysteine through the conserved F or W. Fields, in order: D gene, clone size, V gene, J gene, CDR3 DNA, CDR3 protein. The D gene is left open where the match is weak. Clone size is shown for a subset of rows, as once, few, many or a class of expanded clone.

.	.	TRBV5-1	TRBJ1-1	TGCGCCAGCAGCCGAACAGTGGAAGGGGTCACTGAAGCTTTCTTT	CASSRTVEGVTEAFF
.	few	TRBV7-9	TRBJ1-2	TGTGCCAGCAGCCTTGCCTCGGTTGGCTACACCTTC	CASSLASVGYTF
.	.	TRBV5-5	TRBJ2-3	TGTGCCAGCAGCTTGGGTGGGACGGACACAGATACGCAGTATTTT	CASSLGGTDTDTQYF
TRBD1	few	TRBV10-3	TRBJ2-3	TGTGCCACCAAGGGGGCCCCTAGCACAGATACGCAGTATTTT	CATKGAPSTDTQYF
.	few	TRBV29-1	TRBJ2-5	TGCAGCGCCCGGATACAAGAGACCCAGTACTTC	CSARIQETQYF
.	.	TRBV5-1	TRBJ2-5	TGCGCCAGCAGCTTGGACGCAGGGATCTGGGAGACCCAGTACTTC	CASSLDAGIWETQYF
.	.	TRBV10-3	TRBJ1-5	TGTGCCACCGGACCTACCAATCAGCCCCAGCATTTT	CATGPTNQPQHF
.	.	TRBV5-1	TRBJ2-7	TGCGCCAGCAGCTTGGAGGTAGCGGCGGGATACGAGCAGTACTTC	CASSLEVAAGYEQYF
.	.	TRBV6-2/TRBV6-3	TRBJ2-1	TGTGCCAGCAGTTACGGGCGAAGGGGGGAGCAGTTCTTC	CASSYGRRGEQFF
.	.	TRBV12-5	TRBJ2-1	TGTGCTAGTGGGCCCCGGGACTCCCCGCCCGGTGAGCAGTTCTTC	CASGPRDSPPGEQFF
.	many	TRBV10-3	TRBJ2-3	TGTGCCATCAGTGGATACGACAAGAGAAGCACAGATACGCAGTATTTT	CAISGYDKRSTDTQYF
TRBD1	.	TRBV10-3	TRBJ1-5	TGTGCCATCAGGGGACAGCAGAATAGCAATCAGCCCCAGCATTTT	CAIRGQQNSNQPQHF
.	.	TRBV18	TRBJ2-2	TGTGCCAGCTCACCGAGTCTGGCGGACGGGGAGCTGTTTTTT	CASSPSLADGELFF
TRBD2	many	TRBV25-1	TRBJ2-1	TGTGCCAGCAGTGAATATACTAGCGGGAGATCCTCCTACAATGAGCAGTTCTTC	CASSEYTSGRSSYNEQFF
.	few	TRBV7-9	TRBJ2-7	TGTGCCAGCAGCTTAGCGCAGGTGGAGGGAAGGGACGAGCAGTACTTC	CASSLAQVEGRDEQYF
.	.	TRBV6-1	TRBJ2-7	TGTGCCAGCAGTAAGAGGACAGATATCTACGAGCAGTACTTC	CASSKRTDIYEQYF
TRBD2	.	TRBV6-5	TRBJ2-3	TGTGCCAGCAGTTACGCTAGCGGGGGGTCGGATACGCAGTATTTT	CASSYASGGSDTQYF
.	many	TRBV25-1	TRBJ1-4	TGTGCCAGCAGTGAGTGGGGGACTAATGAAAAACTGTTTTTT	CASSEWGTNEKLFF
TRBD1	.	TRBV29-1	TRBJ2-1	TGCAGCGCCGGGGGGACAGGGTCAAATGAGCAGTTCTTC	CSAGGTGSNEQFF
TRBD2	.	TRBV5-1	TRBJ2-1	TGCGCCAGCAGCTCGGGACTAGCGGGAGCAAGATACAATGAGCAGTTCTTC	CASSSGLAGARYNEQFF
TRBD1	few	TRBV2	TRBJ1-2	TGTGCCAGCAGTGAAGGACAGGGTTTGAGTCAGGGCTACACCTTC	CASSEGQGLSQGYTF
.	.	TRBV10-3	TRBJ1-4	TGTGCCATCTGTTTCCAAATACCGACAGGCGCATTCAATGAAAAACTGTTTTTT	CAICFQIPTGAFNEKLFF
TRBD1	.	TRBV20-1	TRBJ1-4	TGCAGTGCTAGAGATTTGGGGACAGGGAGCGAAAAACTGTTTTTT	CSARDLGTGSEKLFF
.	few	TRBV20-1	TRBJ2-1	TGCAGTGCTAGAGATCCCGGGGCCTCCCTGGGGAATGAGCAGTTCTTC	CSARDPGASLGNEQFF
.	few	TRBV12-3/TRBV12-4	TRBJ2-3	TGTGCCAGCAGTTATCAAGCGGATACGCAGTATTTT	CASSYQADTQYF
.	few	TRBV20-1	TRBJ2-3	TGCAGTGCTAGTATCGAGGGTACAGATACGCAGTATTTT	CSASIEGTDTQYF
.	.	TRBV5-1	TRBJ2-3	TGCGCCAGCAGCTATACTGAGGATACGCAGTATTTT	CASSYTEDTQYF
TRBD2	.	TRBV6-1	TRBJ2-7	TGTGCCAGCAGTGAGTTGCGGGAGATATCCGAGCAGTACTTC	CASSELREISEQYF
.	.	TRBV30	TRBJ2-1	TGTGCCTGGAGTCCGACTTACTACAATGAGCAGTTCTTC	CAWSPTYYNEQFF
.	many	TRBV15	TRBJ2-2	TGTGCCACCAGCAACTGGCGCAGAGACACCGGGGAGCTGTTTTTT	CATSNWRRDTGELFF
TRBD1	.	TRBV27	TRBJ1-5	TGTGCCAGCAGCCGATATTCCCCAACAGGGGGGAGGCAGCCCCAGCATTTT	CASSRYSPTGGRQPQHF
TRBD2	.	TRBV20-1	TRBJ2-5	TGCAGTGCTAGAGATACCCAGTGGGGGGGCGGGAGGACTCAAGAGACCCAGTACTTC	CSARDTQWGGGRTQETQYF
.	many	TRBV4-2	TRBJ2-6	TGTGCCAGCAGCCCCTCGGGAGAGTCCTCTGGGGCCAACGTCCTGACTTTC	CASSPSGESSGANVLTF
.	many	TRBV5-1	TRBJ2-2	TGCGCCAGCAGCTTGGACGCAGGGCCCAACACCGGGGAGCTGTTTTTT	CASSLDAGPNTGELFF
.	many	TRBV24-1	TRBJ1-2	TGTGCCACCAGTTTCCAATCGACTAACTATGGCTACACCTTC	CATSFQSTNYGYTF
.	.	TRBV20-1	TRBJ2-7	TGCAGTGCTAGGCTACAGCGCCGGCTAGCGAGGACCTACGAGCAGTACTTC	CSARLQRRLARTYEQYF